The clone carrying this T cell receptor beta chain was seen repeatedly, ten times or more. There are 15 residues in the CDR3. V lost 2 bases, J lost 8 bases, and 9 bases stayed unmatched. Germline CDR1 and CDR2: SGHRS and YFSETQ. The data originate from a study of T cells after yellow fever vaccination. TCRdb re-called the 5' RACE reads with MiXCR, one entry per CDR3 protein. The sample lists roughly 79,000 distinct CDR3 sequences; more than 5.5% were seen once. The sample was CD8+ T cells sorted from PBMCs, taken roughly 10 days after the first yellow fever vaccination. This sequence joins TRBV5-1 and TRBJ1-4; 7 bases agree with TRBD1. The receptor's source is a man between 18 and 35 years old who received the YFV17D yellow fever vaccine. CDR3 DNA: TGCGCCAGCAGCTTTACAGGGGTAGAGGAAGAAAAACTGTTTTTT. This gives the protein CASSFTGVEEEKLFF. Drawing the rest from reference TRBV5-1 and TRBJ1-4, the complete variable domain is KAGVTQTPRYLIKTRGQQVTLSCSPISGHRSVSWYQQTPGQGLQFLFEYFSETQRNKGNFPGRFSGRQFSNSRSEMNVSTLELGDSALYLCASSFTGVEEEKLFFGSGTQLSVL.